The clone carrying this T cell receptor (beta chain) has only a few counts. TCRdb itself ran the RT-PCR reads through MiXCR, one entry per CDR3 protein. In the table there are about 680,000 distinct CDR3 sequences, 12% to 15% of which are singletons. Trimming at V came to 4 bases and at J to 7 bases, leaving 8 bases not matched to a gene. The CDR3 runs to 14 residues. Germline V gene lookup returns CDR1 SGHRS and CDR2 YFSETQ. Sequenced input: memory CD4+ T cells from blood. The rearrangement uses TRBV5-1 and TRBJ1-5; 7 bases are shared with TRBD1. This TCR came from a female donor in good health, serving as a healthy control. CDR3 DNA: TGCGCCAGCAGCGTTGGACAGGCGGGCCAGCCCCAGCATTTT. This sequence encodes CASSVGQAGQPQHF.